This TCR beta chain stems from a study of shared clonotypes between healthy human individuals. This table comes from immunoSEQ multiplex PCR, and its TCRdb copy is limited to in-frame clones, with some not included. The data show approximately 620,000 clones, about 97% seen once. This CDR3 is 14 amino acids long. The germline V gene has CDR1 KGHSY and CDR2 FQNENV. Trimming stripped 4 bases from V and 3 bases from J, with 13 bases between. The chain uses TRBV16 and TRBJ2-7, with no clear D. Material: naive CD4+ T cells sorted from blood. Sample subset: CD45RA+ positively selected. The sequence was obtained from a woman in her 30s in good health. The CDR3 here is CASSPTSLGYEQYF. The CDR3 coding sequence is TGTGCCAGCAGCCCGACATCCTTAGGCTACGAGCAGTACTTC.